This T cell receptor (beta chain) was sequenced in a study of T cell responses to AZD1222 COVID-19 vaccine. Study-wide findings and caveats: Spike-specific TCR breadth and depth were elevated following two AZD1222 doses. After the peak T cell response, and only then, were repertoires sampled. In a largely white British group with more females than males, clonal diversity was possibly underestimated. Baseline seropositivity characterized only 5 to 7 AZD1222 recipients.

The protocol was immunoSEQ multiplex PCR, while the TCRdb copy is restricted to in-frame clones and leaves out a portion. Among around 120,000 clones listed, about 89% were seen once. CDR3 length: 14 amino acids. With V trimmed by 9 bases and J by 8 bases, 15 bases remained unmatched. CDR1 is LNHDA and CDR2 is SQIVND in the germline V gene (reference sequence). As concerns this clone: Its specificity is not known.

The chain uses TRBV19 and TRBJ1-2, with 7 bases lining up with TRBD1. This clonotype originated in an adult in good health. The specimen was peripheral blood, collected on day 0 of AZD1222 vaccination. The CDR3 protein is CASHIPGQGDGYTF. CDR3 nucleotide sequence: TGTGCCAGCCATATCCCGGGCCAGGGGGACGGCTACACCTTC.